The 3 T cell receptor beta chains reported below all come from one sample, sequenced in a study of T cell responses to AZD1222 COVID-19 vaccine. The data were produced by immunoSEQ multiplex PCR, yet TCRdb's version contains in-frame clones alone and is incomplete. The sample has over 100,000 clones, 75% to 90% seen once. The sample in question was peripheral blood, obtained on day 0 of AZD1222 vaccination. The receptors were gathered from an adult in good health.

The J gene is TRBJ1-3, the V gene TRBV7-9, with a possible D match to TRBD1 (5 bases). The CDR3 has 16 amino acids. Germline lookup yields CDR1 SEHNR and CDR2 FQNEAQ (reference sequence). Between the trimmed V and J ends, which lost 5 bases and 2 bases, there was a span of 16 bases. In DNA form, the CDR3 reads TGTGCCAGCAGCCCCAGGGTTGGGGGTACTGGAAACACCATATATTTT. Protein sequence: CASSPRVGGTGNTIYF.

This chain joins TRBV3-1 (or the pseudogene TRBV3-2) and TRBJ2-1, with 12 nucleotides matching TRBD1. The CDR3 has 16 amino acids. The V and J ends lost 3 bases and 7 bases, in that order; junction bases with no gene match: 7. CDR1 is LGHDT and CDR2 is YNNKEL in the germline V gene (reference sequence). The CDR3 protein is CASSHPGTGGVNEQFF. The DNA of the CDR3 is TGTGCCAGCAGCCATCCCGGGACAGGGGGCGTGAATGAGCAGTTCTTC.

The DNA for the CDR3 is TGTGCCAGCAGTGGGGACACCAACACCGGGGAGCTGTTTTTT. Encoded protein: CASSGDTNTGELFF. This sequence joins TRBV2 and TRBJ2-2, with D tentatively TRBD1 (6 bases). V lost 4 bases and J lost 2, with 8 bases in between. Looked up from germline, CDR1 is SNHLY and CDR2 is FYNNEI. The CDR3 is 14 residues long.